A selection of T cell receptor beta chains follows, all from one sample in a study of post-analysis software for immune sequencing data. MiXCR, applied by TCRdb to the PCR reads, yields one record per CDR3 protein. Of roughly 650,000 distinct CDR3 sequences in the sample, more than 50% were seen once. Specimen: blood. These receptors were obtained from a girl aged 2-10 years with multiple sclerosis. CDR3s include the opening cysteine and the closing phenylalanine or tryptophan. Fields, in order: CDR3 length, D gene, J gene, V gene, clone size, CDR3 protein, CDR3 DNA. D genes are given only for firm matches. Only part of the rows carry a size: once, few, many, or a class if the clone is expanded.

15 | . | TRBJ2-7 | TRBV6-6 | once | CASSYLSKTSYEQYF | TGTGCCAGCAGTTATCTCAGTAAAACATCCTACGAGCAGTACTTC
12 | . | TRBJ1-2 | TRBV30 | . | CAWSVLSGGYTF | TGTGCCTGGAGTGTACTTTCGGGGGGCTACACCTTC
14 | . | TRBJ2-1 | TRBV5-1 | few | CASKVPEAHNEQFF | TGCGCCAGCAAGGTCCCGGAGGCCCACAATGAGCAGTTCTTC
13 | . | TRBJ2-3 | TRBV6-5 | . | CASSYGTQGTQYF | TGTGCCAGCAGTTACGGAACGCAGGGAACGCAGTATTTT
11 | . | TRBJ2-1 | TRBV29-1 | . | CSVQEYNEQFF | TGCAGCGTTCAGGAATACAATGAGCAGTTCTTC
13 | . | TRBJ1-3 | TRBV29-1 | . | CSVVFSSGNTIYF | TGCAGCGTTGTGTTTAGCTCTGGAAACACCATATATTTT
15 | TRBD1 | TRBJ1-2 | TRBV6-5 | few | CASRLQGSQPSGYTF | TGTGCCAGCAGATTACAGGGGTCCCAACCTAGTGGCTACACCTTC
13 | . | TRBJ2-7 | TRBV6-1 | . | CASKSPLIYEQYF | TGTGCCAGCAAATCCCCGCTTATCTACGAGCAGTACTTC
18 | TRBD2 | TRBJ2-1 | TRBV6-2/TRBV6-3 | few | CASSYHLLAGGSYNEQFF | TGTGCCAGCAGTTACCACCTACTAGCGGGGGGTTCCTACAATGAGCAGTTCTTC
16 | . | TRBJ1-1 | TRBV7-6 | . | CASSITGVWENTEAFF | TGTGCCAGCAGTATAACGGGAGTATGGGAGAACACTGAAGCTTTCTTT
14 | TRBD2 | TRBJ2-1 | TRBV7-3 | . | CASSTNWGGNEQFF | TGTGCCAGCAGTACAAATTGGGGGGGAAATGAGCAGTTCTTC
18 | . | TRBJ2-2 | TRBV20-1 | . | CSAKPRHTRRGNTGELFF | TGCAGTGCAAAACCTAGACACACCCGTCGCGGGAACACCGGGGAGCTGTTTTTT
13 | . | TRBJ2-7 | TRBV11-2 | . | CASSPGASSEQYF | TGTGCCAGCAGCCCCGGGGCCTCGAGCGAGCAGTACTTC
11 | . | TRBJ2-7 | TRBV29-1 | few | CSVEEGNEQYF | TGCAGCGTTGAAGAAGGGAACGAGCAGTACTTC
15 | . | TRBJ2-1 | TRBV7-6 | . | CASSLDPGLYNEQFF | TGTGCCAGCAGCTTAGATCCGGGCCTCTACAATGAGCAGTTCTTC
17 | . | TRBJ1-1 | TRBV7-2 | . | CASSLALIGSLNTEAFF | TGTGCCAGCAGCTTAGCGCTAATCGGCAGCTTGAACACTGAAGCTTTCTTT
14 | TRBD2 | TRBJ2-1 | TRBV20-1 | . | CSVLAGEVYNEQFF | TGCAGTGTCCTAGCGGGGGAGGTCTACAATGAGCAGTTCTTC
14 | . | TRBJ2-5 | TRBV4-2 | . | CASSPLRGTETQYF | TGTGCCAGCAGCCCCCTTAGGGGGACAGAGACCCAGTACTTC
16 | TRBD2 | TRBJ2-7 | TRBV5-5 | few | CASSLGLAGGPGEQYF | TGTGCCAGCAGCTTAGGTCTAGCGGGAGGGCCGGGTGAGCAGTACTTC
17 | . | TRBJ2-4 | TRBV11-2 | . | CASSPGVVRRDRIKQYF | TGTGCCAGCAGCCCGGGGGTAGTACGGCGGGATAGGATCAAGCAGTACTTC
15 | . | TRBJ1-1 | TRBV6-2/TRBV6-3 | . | CASSYRGGMNTEAFF | TGTGCCAGCAGTTACCGGGGGGGGATGAACACTGAAGCTTTCTTT
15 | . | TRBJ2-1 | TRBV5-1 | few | CASSLFAPSYNEQFF | TGCGCCAGCAGCTTATTTGCCCCATCATACAATGAGCAGTTCTTC
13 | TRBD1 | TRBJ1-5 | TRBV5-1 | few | CATQTGRSQPQHF | TGCGCCACCCAGACAGGGCGTTCCCAGCCCCAGCATTTT
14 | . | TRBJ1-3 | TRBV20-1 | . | CSASLDSVGNTIYF | TGCAGTGCTAGCTTGGACAGCGTGGGAAACACCATATATTTT
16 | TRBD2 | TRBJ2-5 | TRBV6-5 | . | CASSYSTQREGKTQYF | TGTGCCAGCAGTTACTCGACACAGCGGGAAGGGAAGACCCAGTACTTC
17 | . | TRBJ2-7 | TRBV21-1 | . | CASSPQPRDRDPYEQYF | TGTGCCAGCAGCCCACAGCCCCGGGACAGGGACCCCTACGAGCAGTACTTC
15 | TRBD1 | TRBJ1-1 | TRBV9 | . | CASSARQGSDPRAFF | TGTGCCAGCAGCGCAAGACAGGGGTCAGACCCAAGGGCTTTCTTT
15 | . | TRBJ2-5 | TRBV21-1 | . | CASSRQGAGQETQYF | TGTGCCAGCAGCAGACAGGGGGCGGGTCAAGAGACCCAGTACTTC
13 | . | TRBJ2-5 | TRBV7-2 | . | CASSLGTARAQYF | TGTGCCAGCAGCCTAGGGACTGCTAGGGCCCAGTACTTC
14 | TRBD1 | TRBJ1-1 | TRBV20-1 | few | CSARQGAMNTEAFF | TGCAGTGCTAGACAGGGGGCAATGAACACTGAAGCTTTCTTT
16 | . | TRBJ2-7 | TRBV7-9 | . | CASSPGAAAHSYEQYF | TGTGCCAGCAGCCCAGGGGCAGCTGCACACTCCTACGAGCAGTACTTC
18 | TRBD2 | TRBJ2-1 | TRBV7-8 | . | CASSLGLAGAHSYNEQFF | TGTGCCAGCAGCTTAGGGCTAGCGGGGGCTCATTCCTACAATGAGCAGTTCTTC
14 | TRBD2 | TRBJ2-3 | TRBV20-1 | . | CSARAGGGADTQYF | TGCAGTGCTAGAGCGGGAGGAGGGGCAGATACGCAGTATTTT
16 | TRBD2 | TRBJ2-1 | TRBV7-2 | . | CASSLSATSGYNEQFF | TGTGCCAGCAGCTTAAGCGCGACTAGCGGGTACAATGAGCAGTTCTTC
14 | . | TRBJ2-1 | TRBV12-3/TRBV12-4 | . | CASSPQVAGDEQFF | TGTGCCAGCAGCCCTCAAGTCGCCGGGGATGAGCAGTTCTTC
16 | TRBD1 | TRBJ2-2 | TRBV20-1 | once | CSAREQGAENTGELFF | TGCAGTGCTAGAGAACAGGGGGCGGAGAACACCGGGGAGCTGTTTTTT
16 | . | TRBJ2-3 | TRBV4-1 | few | CASSQVLVIGTDTQYF | TGCGCCAGCAGCCAAGTCCTAGTGATTGGGACAGATACGCAGTATTTT
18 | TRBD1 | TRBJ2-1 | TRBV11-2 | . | CASSSWPGTGGEDNEQFF | TGTGCCAGCAGCTCATGGCCCGGGACAGGGGGCGAGGACAATGAGCAGTTCTTC
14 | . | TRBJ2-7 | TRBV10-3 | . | CAISEPTRSYEQYF | TGTGCCATCAGTGAGCCGACTAGATCCTACGAGCAGTACTTC
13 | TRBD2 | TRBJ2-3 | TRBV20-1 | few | CSGSGGRTDTQYF | TGCAGTGGCAGCGGGGGACGCACAGATACGCAGTATTTT
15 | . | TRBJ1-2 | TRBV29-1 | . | CSVGTSVQTNYGYTF | TGCAGCGTTGGTACTTCCGTCCAGACTAACTATGGCTACACCTTC
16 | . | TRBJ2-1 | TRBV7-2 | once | CASSPRGSVGRNEQFF | TGTGCCAGCAGCCCCCGAGGTTCAGTCGGACGAAATGAGCAGTTCTTC
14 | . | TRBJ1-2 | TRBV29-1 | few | CSVEDPRVEDGYTF | TGCAGCGTTGAAGATCCCAGGGTAGAGGATGGCTACACCTTC
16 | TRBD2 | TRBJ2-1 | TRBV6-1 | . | CASIPPAGAGGNEQFF | TGTGCCAGCATTCCCCCAGCGGGGGCAGGAGGCAATGAGCAGTTCTTC
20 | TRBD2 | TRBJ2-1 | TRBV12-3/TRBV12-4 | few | CASSLRSGLAARSSYNEQFF | TGTGCCAGCAGTTTACGGTCAGGACTAGCGGCCAGGAGCTCCTACAATGAGCAGTTCTTC
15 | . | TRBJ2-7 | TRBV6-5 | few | CASSYLRTESYEQYF | TGTGCCAGCAGTTACCTCCGGACGGAGAGCTACGAGCAGTACTTC
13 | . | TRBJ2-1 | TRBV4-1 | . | CASSQDQATAEFF | TGCGCCAGCAGCCAAGACCAAGCTACCGCCGAGTTCTTC
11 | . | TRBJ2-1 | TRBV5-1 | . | CASSRDKEQFF | TGCGCCAGCAGCCGAGACAAGGAGCAGTTCTTC
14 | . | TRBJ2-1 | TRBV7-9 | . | CASSLEGRTTEQFF | TGTGCCAGCAGCTTAGAAGGGAGGACAACTGAGCAGTTCTTC
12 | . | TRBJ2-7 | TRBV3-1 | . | CASSQERHEQYF | TGTGCCAGCAGCCAAGAGAGGCACGAGCAGTACTTC
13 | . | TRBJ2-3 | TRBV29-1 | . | CSVRQGRTDTQYF | TGCAGCGTTCGGCAGGGCCGCACAGATACGCAGTATTTT
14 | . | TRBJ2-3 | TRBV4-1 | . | CASSILALTHTQYF | TGCGCCAGCAGTATCCTGGCGCTCACGCATACGCAGTATTTT
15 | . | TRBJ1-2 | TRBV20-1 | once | CSASEGRAAPYGYTF | TGCAGTGCGAGCGAGGGGCGAGCCGCCCCCTATGGCTACACCTTC
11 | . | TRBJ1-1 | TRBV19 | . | CASMWATEAFF | TGTGCCAGTATGTGGGCGACTGAAGCTTTCTTT
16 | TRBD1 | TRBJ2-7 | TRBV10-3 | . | CAISWAGTGGSYEQYF | TGTGCCATCAGTTGGGCCGGGACAGGGGGCAGCTACGAGCAGTACTTC
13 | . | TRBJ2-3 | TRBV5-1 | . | CASSLVGTYTQYF | TGCGCCAGCAGCTTGGTGGGGACTTATACGCAGTATTTT
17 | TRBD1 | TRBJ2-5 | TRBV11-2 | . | CASSLGSGTGSRETQYF | TGTGCCAGCAGCTTGGGAAGCGGGACAGGGTCAAGAGAGACCCAGTACTTC
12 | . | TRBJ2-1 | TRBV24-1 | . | CATSDYGGEQFF | TGTGCCACCAGTGATTACGGTGGTGAGCAGTTCTTC
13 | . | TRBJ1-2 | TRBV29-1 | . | CSVGVRDSDGYTF | TGCAGCGTTGGGGTCAGGGACTCTGATGGCTACACCTTC
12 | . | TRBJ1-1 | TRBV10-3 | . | CAGRDLGTEAFF | TGTGCCGGCCGGGACTTGGGCACTGAAGCTTTCTTT